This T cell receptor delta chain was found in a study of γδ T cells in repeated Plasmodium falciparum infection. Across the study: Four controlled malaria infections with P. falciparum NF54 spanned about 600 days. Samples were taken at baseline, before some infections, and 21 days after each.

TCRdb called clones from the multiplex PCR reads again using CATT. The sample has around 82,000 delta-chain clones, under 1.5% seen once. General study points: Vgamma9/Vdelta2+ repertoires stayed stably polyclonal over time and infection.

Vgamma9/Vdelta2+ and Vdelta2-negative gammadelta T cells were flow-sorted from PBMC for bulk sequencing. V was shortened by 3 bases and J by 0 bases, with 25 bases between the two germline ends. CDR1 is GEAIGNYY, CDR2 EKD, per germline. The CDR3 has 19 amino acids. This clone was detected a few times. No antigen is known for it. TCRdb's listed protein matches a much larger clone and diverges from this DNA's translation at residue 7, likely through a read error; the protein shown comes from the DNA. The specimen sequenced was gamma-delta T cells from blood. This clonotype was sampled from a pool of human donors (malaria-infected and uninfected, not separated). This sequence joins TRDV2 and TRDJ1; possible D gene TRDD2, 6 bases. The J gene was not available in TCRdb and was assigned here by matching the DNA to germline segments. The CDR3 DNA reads TGTGCCTGTGACCCAACCGTCCTACCGGTGGGGTCGTACACCGATAAACTCATCTTT. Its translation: CACDPTVLPVGSYTDKLIF.